This TCR beta chain was retrieved from a study of cytomegalovirus exposure and HLA in healthy donors. The V and J ends lost 5 bases and 5 bases, in that order; junction bases with no gene match: 11. The CDR3 covers 15 residues. The V gene's germline CDR1 is MNHNY and CDR2 SVGAGI (reference sequence). It was with 60 Vbeta and 13 Jbeta primers that the PCR ran. The method was immunoSEQ multiplex PCR; TCRdb's version includes in-frame clones alone and lacks a portion of them. The sample lists some 150,000 clones, 75% occurring once. This clone was observed a few times. No antigen is known for it. Study-wide points: V- and J-gene trimming in TCR beta was tied to a missense DCLRE1C variant by an analysis performed later.

The sample taken for sequencing was PBMCs. The clonotype was recovered from a man aged 35 to 55 in good health and CMV-seronegative. The J gene is TRBJ1-1, the V gene TRBV6-6; TRBD1 matches 7 bases. The CDR3 DNA reads TGTGCCAGCAGTCCCTCACCGGGACAGAGTACTGAAGCTTTCTTT. Protein product: CASSPSPGQSTEAFF.